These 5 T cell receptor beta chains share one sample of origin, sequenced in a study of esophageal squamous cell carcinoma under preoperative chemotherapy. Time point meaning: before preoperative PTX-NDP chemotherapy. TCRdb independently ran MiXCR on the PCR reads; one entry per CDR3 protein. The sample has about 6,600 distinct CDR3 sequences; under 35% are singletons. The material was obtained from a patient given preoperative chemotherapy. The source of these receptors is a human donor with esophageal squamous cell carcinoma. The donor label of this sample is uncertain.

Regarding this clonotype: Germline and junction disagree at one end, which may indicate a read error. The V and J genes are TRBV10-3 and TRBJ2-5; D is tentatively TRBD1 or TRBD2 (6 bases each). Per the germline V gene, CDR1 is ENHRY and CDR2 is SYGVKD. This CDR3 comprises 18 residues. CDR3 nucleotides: TGTGCCATCAGTCCTGCTGGGAGGTCGAGCTCGGGGGCCAACGGCCGGACTTTC. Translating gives CAISPAGRSSSGANGRTF.

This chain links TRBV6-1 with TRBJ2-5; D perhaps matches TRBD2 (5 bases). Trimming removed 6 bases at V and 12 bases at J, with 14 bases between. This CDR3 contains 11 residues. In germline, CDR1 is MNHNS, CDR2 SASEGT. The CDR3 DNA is TGTGCCAGCAGGGTGTGGGAGACGGAGTACTTC. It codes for CASRVWETEYF.

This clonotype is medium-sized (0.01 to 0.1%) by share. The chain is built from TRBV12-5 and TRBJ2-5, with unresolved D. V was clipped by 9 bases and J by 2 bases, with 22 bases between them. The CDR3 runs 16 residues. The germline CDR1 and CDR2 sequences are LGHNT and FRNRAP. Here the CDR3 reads CARSLLPLEQQETQYF. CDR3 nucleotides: TGTGCTAGGTCTCTCTTACCGTTGGAGCAGCAAGAGACCCAGTACTTC.

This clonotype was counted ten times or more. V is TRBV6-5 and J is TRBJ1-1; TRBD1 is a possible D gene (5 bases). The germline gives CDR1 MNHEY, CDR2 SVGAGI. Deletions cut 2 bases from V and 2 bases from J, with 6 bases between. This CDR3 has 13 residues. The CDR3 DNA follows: TGTGCCAGCAGTTACGGGGACAACACTGAAGCTTTCTTT. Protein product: CASSYGDNTEAFF.

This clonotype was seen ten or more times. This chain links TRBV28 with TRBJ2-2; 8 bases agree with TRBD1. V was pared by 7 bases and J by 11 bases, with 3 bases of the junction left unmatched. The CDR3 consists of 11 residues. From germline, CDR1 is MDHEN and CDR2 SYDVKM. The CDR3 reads CASTPGGELFF. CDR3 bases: TGTGCCAGCACCCCAGGGGGCGAGCTGTTTTTT. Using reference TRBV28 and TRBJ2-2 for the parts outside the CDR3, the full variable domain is DVKVTQSSRYLVKRTGEKVFLECVQDMDHENMFWYRQDPGLGLRLIYFSYDVKMKEKGDIPEGYSVSREKKERFSLILESASTNQTSMYLCASTPGGELFFGEGSRLTVL.